The 11 T cell receptor beta chains below all came from one sample that was sequenced in a study of Graves' ophthalmopathy and Graves' hyperthyroidism. TCR beta CDR3 amplification used RNA transcripts. Second-round multiplex PCR came after a first-round RT-PCR that employed HTBI primers. MiXCR, applied by TCRdb to the multiplex PCR reads, yields one record per CDR3 protein. This sample has nearly 400,000 distinct CDR3 sequences, with around 18% found just once. The sample consisted of peripheral blood. These receptors were obtained from a woman between 18 and 29 years old with Graves' ophthalmopathy.

The chain uses TRBV6-1 and TRBJ2-7, with 10 bases identical to TRBD1. There are 15 residues in the CDR3. Trimming cost V 2 bases and J 4 bases; bases outside gene matches: 5. The germline CDR1 and CDR2 sequences are MNHNS and SASEGT. CDR3 loop: CASSELAGQGYEQYF. The CDR3 DNA reads TGTGCCAGCAGTGAATTGGCGGGACAGGGGTACGAGCAGTACTTC.

This clonotype was seen repeatedly, ten times or more. V usage is TRBV3-1 and J usage is TRBJ2-7, with D perhaps being TRBD1 or TRBD2 (5 bases each). Trimming stripped 3 bases from V and 5 bases from J, with 14 bases between. Germline values: CDR1 LGHDT, CDR2 YNNKEL (reference sequence). The CDR3 is made up of 14 amino acids. CDR3 in amino acids: CASSQGRGRNEQYF. The DNA for the CDR3 is TGTGCCAGCAGCCAGGGACGGGGTCGCAACGAGCAGTACTTC.

This clonotype appeared many times. V is TRBV15 and J is TRBJ2-2; D is possibly TRBD2 (6 bases). V lost 3 bases, J lost 1 base, and 9 bases lay in between. The CDR3 contains 15 residues. The germline CDR1 and CDR2 sequences are LNHNV and YYDKDF (reference sequence). The DNA for the CDR3 is TGTGCCACCAGCAGGGGAGGCCGGAACACCGGGGAGCTGTTTTTT. Its protein is CATSRGGRNTGELFF.

This clonotype was recorded at least ten times. The V gene is TRBV29-1, the J gene TRBJ1-1, with D maybe TRBD1 (5 bases). The V and J ends lost 3 bases and 0 bases respectively, with 8 bases between them. Germline loops: CDR1 SQVTM, CDR2 ANQGSEA. The CDR3 spans 13 residues. The CDR3 DNA reads as TGCAGCGTTGAGAGGGGTATGAACACTGAAGCTTTCTTT. The encoded protein is CSVERGMNTEAFF.

The chain employs TRBV6-2 or TRBV6-3 and TRBJ2-7; maybe TRBD1 (6 bases). The CDR3 length is 13 residues. Trimming cost V 7 bases and J 3 bases, with 13 bases left between them. CDR1 MNHEY and CDR2 SVGEGT come from the germline V gene. The CDR3 sequence is CASTFDRFYEQYF. The DNA of the CDR3 is TGTGCCAGCACCTTCGACAGGTTCTACGAGCAGTACTTC.

The chain uses TRBV27 and TRBJ2-5; D may correspond to TRBD1 or TRBD2 (6 bases each). The V gene lost 7 bases and the J gene lost 5 bases, with 14 bases spanning the gap. From germline, CDR1 is MNHEY and CDR2 SMNVEV (reference sequence). The CDR3 is made up of 13 amino acids. The CDR3 here is CASKYREEETQYF. In DNA, the CDR3 is TGTGCCAGCAAATACAGGGAGGAGGAGACCCAGTACTTC.

Many counts were recorded for this clonotype. V gene TRBV7-2 combines with J gene TRBJ2-2; maybe TRBD2 (6 bases). CDR1 is SGHTA, CDR2 FQGNSA, per germline. Trimming removed 5 bases from V and 8 bases from J, with 15 bases in between. The CDR3 runs 14 residues. The CDR3 DNA reads as TGTGCCAGCAGCCCAGGATTCCGGGGGGGGGAGCTGTTTTTT. Translating it yields CASSPGFRGGELFF.

This clonotype was detected many times. This chain joins TRBV6-1 and TRBJ1-5; no reliable D call. Germline V lookup: CDR1 MNHNS, CDR2 SASEGT. Trimming left V 4 bases short and J 0 bases short, with 13 bases between. This CDR3 contains 16 residues. The CDR3 region has the DNA TGTGCCAGCAGTGTCGGCCCCGGGGATAGCAATCAGCCCCAGCATTTT. It yields the protein CASSVGPGDSNQPQHF.

This clonotype was observed many times. The CDR3 does not close with the conserved phenylalanine or tryptophan, likely indicating a read error. The DNA is omitted, as the CDR3 cannot be located on it reliably, and the CDR3 follows TCRdb's listing. The chain recombines TRBV12-3 or TRBV12-4 with TRBJ1-3. The CDR3 adds up to 12 amino acids, both ends counted. CDR3: CASSFLVGTAYM.

The V gene is TRBV28, the J gene TRBJ1-5; D possibly corresponds to TRBD1 (6 bases). The germline V gene encodes CDR1 MDHEN and CDR2 SYDVKM. This CDR3 spans 14 amino acids. Between the trimmed V and J ends, which lost 3 bases and 7 bases, there was a span of 13 bases. For the CDR3, the DNA is TGTGCCAGCAGTTTGGCGGGGGGCGTCCAGCCCCAGCATTTT. It codes for CASSLAGGVQPQHF.

The sample holds a few counts of this clonotype. This chain joins TRBV6-5 and TRBJ2-7; D perhaps matches TRBD2 (5 bases). The germline CDR1 and CDR2 sequences are MNHEY and SVGAGI. The CDR3 has 15 amino acids. Between the trimmed V and J ends, which lost 1 base and 7 bases, there was a span of 17 bases. The CDR3 spells CASSYWRLGTGEQYF. The CDR3 DNA reads as TGTGCCAGCAGTTACTGGAGGCTTGGTACGGGGGAGCAGTACTTC.